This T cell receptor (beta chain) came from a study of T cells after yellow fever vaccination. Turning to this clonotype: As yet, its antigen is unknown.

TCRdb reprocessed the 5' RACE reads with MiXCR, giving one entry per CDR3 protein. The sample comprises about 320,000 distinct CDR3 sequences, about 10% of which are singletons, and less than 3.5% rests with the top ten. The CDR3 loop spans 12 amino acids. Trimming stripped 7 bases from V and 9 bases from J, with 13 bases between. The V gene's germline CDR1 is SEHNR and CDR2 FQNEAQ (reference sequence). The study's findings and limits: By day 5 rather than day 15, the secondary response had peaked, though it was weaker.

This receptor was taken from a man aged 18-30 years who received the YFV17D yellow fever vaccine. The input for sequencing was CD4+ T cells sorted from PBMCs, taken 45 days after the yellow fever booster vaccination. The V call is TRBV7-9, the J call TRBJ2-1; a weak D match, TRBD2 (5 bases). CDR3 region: CASTQIEGEQFF. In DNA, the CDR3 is TGTGCCAGCACTCAAATCGAGGGTGAGCAGTTCTTC.